The 31 T cell receptor beta chains presented below share a single source sample, sequenced in a study of blood T cell repertoires in COVID-19. The method was immunoSEQ multiplex PCR; TCRdb's version includes in-frame clones alone and lacks a portion of them. Of 150,000 to 200,000 clones in the sample, 76% were seen once. Specimen: PBMCs or T cells enriched from blood (not recorded which). The receptors shown here come from a woman aged 45-60 years with acute COVID-19.

This clone is a singleton in its sample. The CDR3 sequence: CASSPRSTGVTEAFF. The CDR3, as DNA: TGTGCCAGCAGCCCCCGGTCGACAGGGGTAACTGAAGCTTTCTTT. The chain recombines TRBV7-2 with TRBJ1-1, with 8 bases aligning to TRBD1. There are 15 residues in the CDR3. V gave up 5 bases and J gave up 5 bases; unmatched junction bases: 10. Germline loops: CDR1 SGHTA, CDR2 FQGNSA. The complete variable domain, with remaining parts taken from reference TRBV7-2 and TRBJ1-1, reads GAGVSQSPSNKVTEKGKDVELRCDPISGHTALYWYRQSLGQGLEFLIYFQGNSAPDKSGLPSDRFSAERTGGSVSTLTIQRTQQEDSAVYLCASSPRSTGVTEAFFGQGTRLTVV.

The chain is built from TRBV14 and TRBJ1-1; no reliable D call. CDR3 length: 13 residues. The V and J ends lost 0 bases and 10 bases respectively, with 12 bases between them. Looked up from germline, CDR1 is SGHDN and CDR2 is FVKESK. The CDR3 DNA sequence: TGTGCCAGCAGCCAAGATTCCCCGATCGGAGCTTTCTTT. Translating gives CASSQDSPIGAFF.

The gene calls are TRBV24-1 and TRBJ2-1, with D possibly matching TRBD2 (7 bases). V was pared by 7 bases and J by 8 bases, with 17 bases between. Germline loops: CDR1 KGHDR, CDR2 SFDVKD. This CDR3 has 14 residues. The CDR3, as DNA: TGTGCCACCAGGGGGACTACAGGGTCCGATGAGCAGTTCTTC. This encodes CATRGTTGSDEQFF.

The chain links TRBV18 to TRBJ1-2; 7 bases are a match to TRBD1. V was clipped by 5 bases and J by 6 bases; unmatched bases: 12. The CDR3 consists of 15 residues. The germline CDR1 and CDR2 sequences are KGHSH and LQKENI. The CDR3 here is CASSFSSGTADGYTF. The DNA for the CDR3 is TGTGCCAGCTCATTCAGTTCCGGGACAGCGGATGGCTACACCTTC.

The chain joins TRBV2 to TRBJ2-7, with D perhaps matching TRBD1 (6 bases). The CDR3 loop spans 14 amino acids. V was shortened by 6 bases and J by 4 bases, with 16 bases between the two germline ends. The germline CDR1 and CDR2 sequences are SNHLY and FYNNEI. The chain's CDR3 is CASSQQGFRYEQYV. The CDR3 DNA is TGTGCCAGCAGCCAACAGGGTTTTCGGTACGAGCAGTACGTC.

The chain combines TRBV24-1 with TRBJ1-2; D is perhaps TRBD1 (6 bases). The CDR3 is made up of 14 amino acids. Trimming cost V 5 bases and J 0 bases, with 9 bases left between them. The germline gives CDR1 KGHDR, CDR2 SFDVKD. CDR3 protein: CATSGGPSNYGYTF. CDR3 nucleotides: TGTGCCACCAGTGGGGGGCCTTCTAACTATGGCTACACCTTC.

The chain uses TRBV19 and TRBJ2-3, with unresolved D. Per germline, CDR1 LNHDA and CDR2 SQIVND (reference sequence). The CDR3 consists of 13 residues. Trimming left V 5 bases short and J 0 bases short, with 6 bases between. The CDR3 spells CASSETSTDTQYF. CDR3 DNA sequence: TGTGCCAGTAGTGAAACTAGCACAGATACGCAGTATTTT.

This chain connects TRBV30 to TRBJ1-4, with a weak D call TRBD1 (6 bases). With 4 bases removed from V and 6 bases from J, the gap between germline ends came to 15 bases. CDR3 length equals 14 residues. Germline V gives CDR1 GTSNPN, CDR2 SVGIG (reference sequence). The CDR3 sequence: CAWTWGRGYEKLFF. CDR3 DNA: TGTGCCTGGACGTGGGGCAGGGGATATGAAAAACTGTTTTTT. The complete variable domain, with remaining parts taken from reference TRBV30 and TRBJ1-4, reads SQTIHQWPATLVQPVGSPLSLECTVEGTSNPNLYWYRQAAGRGLQLLFYSVGIGQISSEVPQNLSASRPQDRQFILSSKKLLLSDSGFYLCAWTWGRGYEKLFFGSGTQLSVL.

The genes are TRBV18 and TRBJ2-1, with a tentative D call TRBD1 (5 bases). The V gene's germline CDR1 is KGHSH and CDR2 LQKENI. V was cut by 6 bases and J by 2 bases, with 11 bases left in between. This CDR3 is 14 amino acids long. CDR3 region: CASSLSGTYNEQFF. In DNA, the CDR3 is TGTGCCAGCTCCCTTTCAGGGACCTACAATGAGCAGTTCTTC.

V is TRBV7-8 and J is TRBJ1-5, with 7 bases matching TRBD1. CDR3 length: 16 amino acids. V was pared by 6 bases and J by 6 bases, with 14 bases of the junction left unmatched. Looked up from germline, CDR1 is SGHVS and CDR2 is FQNEAQ. CDR3 sequence reads: CASSPRGQSPSQPQHF. The CDR3 DNA reads TGTGCCAGCAGTCCTAGGGGGCAGTCCCCCAGTCAGCCCCAGCATTTT.

This chain uses TRBV7-2 with TRBJ1-6; D ambiguous. Trimming cost V 3 bases and J 5 bases, with 11 bases left between them. The CDR3 spans 15 residues. Germline CDR1 and CDR2: SGHTA and FQGNSA. CDR3 residues: CASSFRHLNNSPLHF. The DNA for the CDR3 is TGTGCCAGCAGCTTCAGACACCTTAATAATTCACCCCTCCACTTT.

This chain connects TRBV7-2 to TRBJ2-7, with a weak D call TRBD1 (5 bases). This CDR3 contains 13 residues. Germline V gene sequence: CDR1 SGHTA, CDR2 FQGNSA. Trimming removed 5 bases at V and 2 bases at J, with 10 bases between. The CDR3 DNA follows: TGTGCCAGCAGCACAGACAGCGCCTACGAGCAGTACGTC. As protein: CASSTDSAYEQYV.

This clone was picked up one time. The chain has TRBV7-8 and TRBJ2-7, with a weak D call TRBD2 (6 bases). The CDR3 spans 16 residues. V lost 0 bases to trimming and J lost 3 bases, with 15 bases between them. Germline V gene lookup returns CDR1 SGHVS and CDR2 FQNEAQ. CDR3 sequence (DNA): TGTGCCAGCAGCTTAGCGACGGGTCTAGCGATCTACGAGCAGTACGTC. Residues: CASSLATGLAIYEQYV.

This clone came up a few times. The rearrangement links TRBV19 to TRBJ2-4, with TRBD2 matching over 9 bases. Germline V gives CDR1 LNHDA, CDR2 SQIVND (reference sequence). The CDR3 loop spans 17 amino acids. V shed 3 bases, J shed 1 base, and the junction held 7 bases outside the gene matches. CDR3 residues: CASSMAGGGSAKNIQYF. The CDR3 DNA follows: TGTGCCAGTAGTATGGCGGGAGGGGGTTCCGCCAAAAACATTCAGTACTTC.

This clone occurred a few times. This rearrangement joins TRBV28 to TRBJ1-2, with D possibly TRBD1 on 6 matching bases. V dropped 7 bases and J dropped 4 bases, with 16 bases sitting between them. Germline V gene sequence: CDR1 MDHEN, CDR2 SYDVKM. The CDR3 is made up of 14 amino acids. Here the CDR3 reads CASTVPTGTYGYTF. DNA of the CDR3: TGTGCCAGCACCGTACCCACAGGGACCTATGGCTACACCTTC.

The rearrangement links TRBV5-1 to TRBJ2-5; tentatively, D is TRBD2 (6 bases). Germline CDR1 and CDR2: SGHRS and YFSETQ. The CDR3 contains 15 residues. V was clipped by 2 bases and J by 0 bases, with 11 bases between them. The CDR3 region is CASSLEAGYQETQYF. Written as DNA, the CDR3 is TGCGCCAGCAGCTTAGAAGCGGGCTACCAAGAGACCCAGTACTTC.

This clone was recorded a few times. This chain joins TRBV29-1 and TRBJ2-3; 11 bases align to TRBD2. Germline V gives CDR1 SQVTM, CDR2 ANQGSEA. The CDR3 loop spans 16 amino acids. The junction had 10 bases not matched to a gene; V was cut back by 3 bases and J by 5 bases. The CDR3 sequence: CSVEVSGGAAGDTQYF. The CDR3 DNA reads TGCAGCGTTGAGGTTAGCGGGGGGGCCGCAGGAGATACGCAGTATTTT.

The chain combines TRBV7-9 with TRBJ2-7, with TRBD2 as a possible D gene (6 bases). The CDR3 length is 13 residues. The V gene lost 5 bases and the J gene lost 5 bases, with 13 bases spanning the gap. Germline loops: CDR1 SEHNR, CDR2 FQNEAQ (reference sequence). The CDR3 nucleotides read TGTGCCAGCAGCCCGGAGGGGCGGCACGAGCAGTACGTC. Its translation is CASSPEGRHEQYV.

The CDR3 reads CASSQASNTGELFF. The CDR3 DNA is TGTGCCAGCAGCCAAGCTAGTAACACCGGGGAGCTGTTTTTT. The chain combines TRBV3-1 (or the pseudogene TRBV3-2) with TRBJ2-2; D unresolved. V was trimmed by 1 base and J by 2 bases, leaving 5 bases between them. Germline V gives CDR1 LGHDT, CDR2 YNNKEL (reference sequence). This CDR3 is 14 amino acids long.

V is TRBV4-1 and J is TRBJ1-2; a possible D gene is TRBD1 (6 bases). The CDR3 consists of 14 residues. Trimming removed 1 base at V and 7 bases at J, with 13 bases between. Per germline, CDR1 MGHRA and CDR2 YSYEKL. The CDR3 DNA sequence: TGCGCCAGCAGCCAAGGGCCAGGGGACGCTGGCTACACCTTC. It codes for CASSQGPGDAGYTF.

The chain joins TRBV29-1 to TRBJ1-2; 8 bases map to TRBD1. The V and J ends lost 7 bases and 8 bases, in that order; junction bases with no gene match: 6. CDR3 length: 11 residues. Per the germline V gene, CDR1 is SQVTM and CDR2 is ANQGSEA. CDR3 residues: CSADREGGYTF. The CDR3 bases are TGCAGCGCGGACAGGGAAGGCGGCTACACCTTC.

A few counts support this clone. The chain recombines TRBV6-4 with TRBJ1-6; 7 bases are shared with TRBD1. After removal of 6 bases from V and 8 bases from J, the junction contained 7 bases not matched to a gene. The germline V gene has CDR1 MRHNA and CDR2 SNTAGT. The CDR3 is 14 amino acids. CDR3 region: CASSLTGWDSPLHF. The CDR3, as DNA: TGTGCCAGCAGCCTGACAGGGTGGGATTCACCCCTCCACTTT.

The chain recombines TRBV7-6 with TRBJ2-7; D perhaps matches TRBD2 (5 bases). The ends were cut back, 2 bases at V and 6 bases at J, with 11 bases in the middle. The CDR3 covers 13 residues. CDR1 and CDR2 (germline): SGHVS, FNYEAQ. The CDR3 DNA reads as TGTGCCAGCAGCTTATTTCCGGGGTCCGAGCAGTACGTC. Translation gives CASSLFPGSEQYV.

The chain has TRBV7-3 and TRBJ2-7; D is possibly TRBD2 (5 bases). CDR1 and CDR2 from the germline V gene are SGHTA and FQGTGA. V dropped 4 bases and J dropped 5 bases, with 15 bases sitting between them. The CDR3 extends over 14 amino acids. As DNA, the CDR3 is TGTGCCAGCAGCTACCGGACTCCTACGCACGAGCAGTACGTC. Translation: CASSYRTPTHEQYV.

There are a few counts of this clone. The V gene is TRBV19, the J gene TRBJ1-5; TRBD1 matches at 7 bases. The V gene's germline CDR1 is LNHDA and CDR2 SQIVND (reference sequence). Trimming took 9 bases from V and 0 from J; bases not matched to a gene: 17. The CDR3 totals 18 residues. The CDR3 reads CASEAEGARVYSNQPQHF. CDR3 nucleotides: TGTGCCAGCGAAGCCGAGGGGGCGAGGGTGTATAGCAATCAGCCCCAGCATTTT.

V and J are TRBV11-2 and TRBJ2-5, with 8 bases fitting TRBD1. This CDR3 is built from 14 residues. Germline V gene sequence: CDR1 SGHAT, CDR2 FQNNGV. The V segment lost 6 bases and the J segment 4 bases; nucleotides outside the gene matches: 7. The DNA for the CDR3 is TGTGCCAGCAGTTTGGGACAGGTTGGAGAGACCCAGTACTTC. Translated: CASSLGQVGETQYF.

This chain uses TRBV5-1 with TRBJ1-1; tentatively, D is TRBD1 (6 bases). The CDR3 is made up of 14 amino acids. The V end lost 0 bases, the J end lost 4 bases, and 10 bases lay between the germline ends. The V gene's germline CDR1 is SGHRS and CDR2 YFSETQ. Here the CDR3 reads CASSLGQGPTEAFF. The CDR3 nucleotides read TGCGCCAGCAGCTTGGGGCAGGGGCCCACTGAAGCTTTCTTT.

V is TRBV19 and J is TRBJ1-2, with unresolved D. CDR3 length: 14 amino acids. Germline V lookup: CDR1 LNHDA, CDR2 SQIVND (reference sequence). V was shortened by 7 bases and J by 4 bases, with 16 bases between the two germline ends. The CDR3 coding sequence is TGTGCCAGTAATGTGCCGGGCGGACTCTATGGCTACACCTTC. Its translation: CASNVPGGLYGYTF.

This clone was seen ten or more times. The CDR3, as DNA: TGTGCCAGCAGTCCGGGGGAGCTTACGACTGAAGCTTTCTTT. This sequence encodes CASSPGELTTEAFF. The J gene is TRBJ1-1, the V gene TRBV27; possibly TRBD1 for D (5 bases). Germline CDR1 reads MNHEY; CDR2 reads SMNVEV (reference sequence). The length of the CDR3 is 14 residues. Trimming removed 5 bases from V and 5 bases from J, with 15 bases in between.

This sequence joins TRBV7-9 and TRBJ1-2; 12 nucleotides align to TRBD1. The CDR3 length is 18 residues. CDR1 and CDR2 (germline): SEHNR, FQNEAQ (reference sequence). The V gene end was trimmed by 7 bases and the J gene end by 3 bases; junction bases not matched to a gene: 15. The CDR3 region has the DNA TGTGCCAGCACCCAATCTGCGGGACAGGGGGCGCTGGACTATGGCTACACCTTC. Translation: CASTQSAGQGALDYGYTF.

The chain employs TRBV11-3 and TRBJ2-5; weak D call: TRBD1 (7 bases). The CDR3 length is 14 residues. V lost 5 bases and J lost 7, with 17 bases in between. The germline V gene has CDR1 SGHNT and CDR2 YENEEA. The CDR3 nucleotides read TGTGCCAGCAGCCTGGAGGGGGCGTCGGGGACCCAGTACTTC. It encodes CASSLEGASGTQYF.